Shown below are 2 T cell receptor beta chains from a single sample sequenced in a study of CD8 T cells in ankylosing spondylitis. Findings of the study overall: Blood from ankylosing spondylitis patients appeared to carry a characteristic eight-variant TCR beta motif.

TCRdb used MiXCR to reprocess the 5' RACE reads, holding one entry per CDR3 protein. The sample has 650,000 to 800,000 distinct CDR3 sequences; roughly 19% are singletons. Their antigens remain unidentified. Sequenced material: blood, either unsorted or a sorted T cell fraction (not recorded which). Receptors originate from a male donor with ankylosing spondylitis.

The chain recombines TRBV24-1 with TRBJ2-5; a possible D gene is TRBD1 (5 bases). From germline, CDR1 is KGHDR and CDR2 SFDVKD. V shed 3 bases and J shed 4 bases, with 17 bases lying between them. This CDR3 comprises 16 residues. CDR3 nucleotides: TGTGCCACCAGTGATCCGACCGCAGGGTCTATAGAGACCCAGTACTTC. Amino acid sequence: CATSDPTAGSIETQYF.

This clonotype was picked up a small number of times. This sequence joins TRBV5-4 and TRBJ2-1; D tentatively fits TRBD1 or TRBD2 (5 bases each). The germline CDR1 and CDR2 sequences are SGHNT and YYREEE (reference sequence). V dropped 4 bases and J dropped 0 bases, with 11 bases sitting between them. The CDR3 is 15 amino acids. The CDR3 DNA sequence: TGTGCCAGCAGCGCCCGGGGCGTCTCCTACAATGAGCAGTTCTTC. It codes for CASSARGVSYNEQFF.